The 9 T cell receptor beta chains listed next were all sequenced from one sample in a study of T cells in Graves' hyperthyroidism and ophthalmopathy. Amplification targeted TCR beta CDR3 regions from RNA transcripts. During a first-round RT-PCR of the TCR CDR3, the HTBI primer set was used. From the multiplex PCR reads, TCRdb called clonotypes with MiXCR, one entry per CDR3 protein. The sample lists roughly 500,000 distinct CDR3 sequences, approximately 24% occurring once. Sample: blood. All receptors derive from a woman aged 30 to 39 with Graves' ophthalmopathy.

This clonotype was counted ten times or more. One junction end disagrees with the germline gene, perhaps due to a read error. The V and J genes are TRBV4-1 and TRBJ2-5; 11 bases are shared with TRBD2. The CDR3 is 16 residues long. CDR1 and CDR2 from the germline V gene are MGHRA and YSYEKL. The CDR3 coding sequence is TGCGCCAGCAGCATCTATAGCGGGGGGGCCCTAGAGGCCCAGTACTTC. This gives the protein CASSIYSGGALEAQYF.

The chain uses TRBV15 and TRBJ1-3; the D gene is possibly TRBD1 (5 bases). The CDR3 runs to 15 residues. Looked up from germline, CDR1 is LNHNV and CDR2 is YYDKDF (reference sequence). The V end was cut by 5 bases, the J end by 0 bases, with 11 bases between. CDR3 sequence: CATSPGTFSGNTIYF. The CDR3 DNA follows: TGTGCCACCAGCCCCGGGACGTTCTCTGGAAACACCATATATTTT.

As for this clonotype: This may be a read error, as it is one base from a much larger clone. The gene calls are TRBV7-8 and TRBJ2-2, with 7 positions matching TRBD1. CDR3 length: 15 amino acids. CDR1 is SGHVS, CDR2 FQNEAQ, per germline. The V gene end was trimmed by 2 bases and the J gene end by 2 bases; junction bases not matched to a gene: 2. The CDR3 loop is CASSLRDSNTGELFF. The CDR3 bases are TGTGCCAGCAGCTTACGGGACAGTAACACCGGGGAGCTGTTTTTT.

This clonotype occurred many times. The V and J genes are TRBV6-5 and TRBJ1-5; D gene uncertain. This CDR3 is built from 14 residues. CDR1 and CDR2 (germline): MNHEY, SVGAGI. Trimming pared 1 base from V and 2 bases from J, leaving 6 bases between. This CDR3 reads CASSYYWGNQPQHF. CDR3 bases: TGTGCCAGCAGTTACTATTGGGGCAATCAGCCCCAGCATTTT.

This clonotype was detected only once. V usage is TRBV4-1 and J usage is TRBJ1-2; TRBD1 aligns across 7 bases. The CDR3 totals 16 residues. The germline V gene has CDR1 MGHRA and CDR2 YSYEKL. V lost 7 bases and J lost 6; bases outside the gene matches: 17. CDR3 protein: CASTSPGKGGRNGYTF. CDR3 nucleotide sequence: TGCGCCAGCACCTCTCCCGGAAAAGGGGGCCGGAATGGCTACACCTTC.

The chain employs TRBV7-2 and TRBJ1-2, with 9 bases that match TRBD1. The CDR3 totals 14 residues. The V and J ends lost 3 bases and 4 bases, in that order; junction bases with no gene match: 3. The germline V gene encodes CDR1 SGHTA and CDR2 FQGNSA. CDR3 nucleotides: TGTGCCAGCAGCTTCGGACAGGGGATCTATGGCTACACCTTC. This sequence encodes CASSFGQGIYGYTF.

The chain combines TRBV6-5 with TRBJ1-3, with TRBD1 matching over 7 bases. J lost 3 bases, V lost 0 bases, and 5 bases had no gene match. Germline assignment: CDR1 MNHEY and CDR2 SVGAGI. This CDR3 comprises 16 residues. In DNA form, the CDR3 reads TGTGCCAGCAGTTACTCGGAGCGGACAGGTGGAAACACCATATATTTT. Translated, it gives CASSYSERTGGNTIYF.

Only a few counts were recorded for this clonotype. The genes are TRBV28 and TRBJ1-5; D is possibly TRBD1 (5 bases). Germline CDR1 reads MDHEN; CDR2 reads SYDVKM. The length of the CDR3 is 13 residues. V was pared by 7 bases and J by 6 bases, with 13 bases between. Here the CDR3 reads CASNQDRGQPQHF. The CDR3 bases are TGTGCCAGCAATCAAGACAGAGGTCAGCCCCAGCATTTT.

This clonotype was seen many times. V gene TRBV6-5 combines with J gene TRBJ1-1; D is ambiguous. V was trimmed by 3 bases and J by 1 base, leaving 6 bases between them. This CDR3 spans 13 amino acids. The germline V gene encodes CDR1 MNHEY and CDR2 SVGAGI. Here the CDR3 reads CASSYRPNTEAFF. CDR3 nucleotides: TGTGCCAGCAGTTATCGCCCGAACACTGAAGCTTTCTTT.